This T cell receptor (beta chain) was recorded in a study of CD8+CD57+ T cells in acquired aplastic anemia. Overall study: Sorted CD4+ and CD8+ cells yielded 2.5 to 3.5 ug of DNA on average. Researchers reported that healthy donors averaged about 9.8 million reads for CD4+ cells.

This clonotype was recorded only once. Its antigen is still unknown. Findings of the study overall: CD8+ Simpson's diversity in patients was not significantly different from that in controls. The study identified roughly 29 CD8+ CDR3 sequences shared by patients and controls.

Template material for TCR beta VDJ and CDR3 profiling consisted of genomic DNA. TCRdb independently ran MiXCR on the reads; one entry per CDR3 protein. The sample contains 100,000 to 150,000 distinct CDR3 sequences, 48% of which appear only once. The CDR3 is 13 amino acids. The germline V and J ends were trimmed by 6 bases and 2 bases, with 11 bases remaining between them. This clonotype was sampled from a human donor in good health, serving as a control. Sequenced material: sorted CD4+, CD8+, or CD8+CD57+ T cells (not recorded which) from PBMCs. This chain joins TRBV12-3 or TRBV12-4 and TRBJ2-7, with unresolved D. This chain's CDR3 is CASSPRVPYEQYF. The CDR3 DNA sequence: TGTGCCAGCAGCCCTCGAGTTCCCTACGAGCAGTACTTC.